Each of the 3 T cell receptor beta chains below was sequenced from the same sample in a study of shared clonotypes between healthy human individuals. The assay was immunoSEQ multiplex PCR, and TCRdb's table has in-frame clones only and misses some. The table includes about 490,000 clones, roughly 85% detected once. Sequencing input: PBMCs. The receptors derive from a woman aged 40 to 55 in good health. Some clones in this sample may be carry-over from other donors' samples.

V and J are TRBV19 and TRBJ2-1, with TRBD2 matching 8 bases. Germline V lookup: CDR1 LNHDA, CDR2 SQIVND (reference sequence). The CDR3 contains 15 residues. The J segment lost 2 bases and the V segment lost 8 bases, leaving 8 bases of the junction unmatched. The CDR3 nucleotides read TGTGCCAGTGGCCGGGGGGGAGGGACCTACAATGAGCAGTTCTTC. Protein product: CASGRGGGTYNEQFF. The full variable domain, in which reference TRBV19 and TRBJ2-1 provide the parts outside the CDR3, is DGGITQSPKYLFRKEGQNVTLSCEQNLNHDAMYWYRQDPGQGLRLIYYSQIVNDFQKGDIAEGYSVSREKKESFPLTVTSAQKNPTAFYLCASGRGGGTYNEQFFGPGTRLTVL.

The rearrangement uses TRBV5-1 and TRBJ2-1; 9 nucleotides align to TRBD1. V was pared by 4 bases and J by 6 bases, with 2 bases of the junction left unmatched. This CDR3 spans 13 amino acids. Germline assignment: CDR1 SGHRS and CDR2 YFSETQ. DNA for the CDR3: TGCGCCAGCAGCGCGACAGGGGGCAATGAGCAGTTCTTC. It translates to CASSATGGNEQFF.

The chain recombines TRBV2 with TRBJ1-2; 9 bases fit TRBD1. This CDR3 is built from 14 residues. The J segment lost 7 bases and the V segment lost 6 bases, leaving 9 bases of the junction unmatched. From germline, CDR1 is SNHLY and CDR2 FYNNEI. The CDR3 reads CASRDRDREGGYTF. The DNA for the CDR3 is TGTGCCAGCAGGGATCGGGACAGGGAAGGTGGCTACACCTTC. The full variable domain, with the rest looked up from reference TRBV2 and TRBJ1-2, is EPEVTQTPSHQVTQMGQEVILRCVPISNHLYFYWYRQILGQKVEFLVSFYNNEISEKSEIFDDQFSVERPDGSNFTLKIRSTKLEDSAMYFCASRDRDREGGYTFGSGTRLTVV.